Listed here are 2 T cell receptor beta chains from one sample, sequenced in a study of blood T cells in healthy people across ages. The use of a sample-barcoded 5' primer and a J-beta primer mix characterized a second PCR of about 6 to 12 cycles. Each CDR3 protein is one row after TCRdb ran MiXCR on the 5' RACE reads. The data show 1.5 million to 2 million distinct CDR3 sequences, with around 50% seen just once and 2% to 2.5% held by the top ten. The sample was blood. These receptor sequences come from a woman aged 35 to 49 in good health.

The chain uses TRBV7-8 and TRBJ2-3; tentative D call: TRBD2 (6 bases). Trimming stripped 10 bases from V and 2 bases from J, with 22 bases between. The CDR3 sequence is 16 residues long. From germline, CDR1 is SGHVS and CDR2 FQNEAQ. In DNA, the CDR3 is TGTGCCACCAGGCTAGGGACTCTCCATTACACAGATACGCAGTATTTT. Its translation: CATRLGTLHYTDTQYF.

The V gene is TRBV15, the J gene TRBJ2-3, with D possibly being TRBD1 or TRBD2 (5 bases each). The CDR3 has 15 residues. Trimming took off 0 bases at V and 6 bases at J, with 13 bases between the two ends. Germline V gene lookup returns CDR1 LNHNV and CDR2 YYDKDF (reference sequence). This CDR3 reads CATSRDGRQSDTQYF. CDR3 coding DNA: TGTGCCACCAGCAGAGATGGGAGACAGTCTGATACGCAGTATTTT. Variable domain in full (rest from reference TRBV15 and TRBJ2-3): DAMVIQNPRYQVTQFGKPVTLSCSQTLNHNVMYWYQQKSSQAPKLLFHYYDKDFNNEADTPDNFQSRRPNTSFCFLDIRSPGLGDTAMYLCATSRDGRQSDTQYFGPGTRLTVL.